These 8 T cell receptor beta chains were sequenced from one sample in a study of T-cell reconstitution after alpha-beta-depleted transplantation in children. Library preparation (for TCRbeta) was performed with unique molecular identifiers. TCRdb passed the PCR reads through MiXCR, listing each CDR3 protein once. This sample has 450,000 to 700,000 distinct CDR3 sequences, with 20% to 30% found just once. This specimen consisted of PBMCs, obtained before TCRalphabeta/CD19-depleted stem cell transplant. The receptors originated from a boy under two years old with Wiskott-Aldrich syndrome, due to receive a stem cell transplant.

The J gene is TRBJ2-3, the V gene TRBV5-1, with D maybe TRBD2 (6 bases). CDR1 is SGHRS, CDR2 YFSETQ, per germline. This CDR3 is built from 15 residues. V shed 0 bases and J shed 4 bases, with 12 bases lying between them. This chain's CDR3 is CASSLAPGESDTQYF. CDR3 in DNA: TGCGCCAGCAGCTTGGCCCCGGGAGAATCAGATACGCAGTATTTT. The whole variable domain, remainder taken from reference TRBV5-1 and TRBJ2-3, is KAGVTQTPRYLIKTRGQQVTLSCSPISGHRSVSWYQQTPGQGLQFLFEYFSETQRNKGNFPGRFSGRQFSNSRSEMNVSTLELGDSALYLCASSLAPGESDTQYFGPGTRLTVL.

The CDR3 is CASSLDVAMMQYF. Here the CDR3 DNA reads TGCGCCAGCAGCTTGGATGTAGCGATGATGCAGTATTTT. V is TRBV5-1 and J is TRBJ2-3; D possibly corresponds to TRBD2 (5 bases). This CDR3 has 13 residues. Trimming shortened V by 0 bases and J by 11 bases, and 13 bases separated the two germline ends. Germline loops: CDR1 SGHRS, CDR2 YFSETQ.

This clonotype has a single count. The CDR3 coding sequence is TGTGCCAGCAGCTACACGTCCGGGACTAGCGGTCCAGATACGCAGTATTTT. This codes for CASSYTSGTSGPDTQYF. The rearrangement joins TRBV4-2 to TRBJ2-3, with 11 nucleotides matching TRBD2. V dropped 5 bases and J dropped 4; count of bases not matched to a gene: 11. This CDR3 is 17 amino acids long. Looked up from germline, CDR1 is LGHNA and CDR2 is YNFKEQ.

The chain uses TRBV10-3 and TRBJ2-7; no clear D. Per the germline V gene, CDR1 is ENHRY and CDR2 is SYGVKD. This CDR3 region has 13 residues. Trimming took 8 bases from V and 0 from J, leaving 11 bases between them. CDR3 nucleotides: TGTGCCATCGGCAATGGAAGCTCCTACGAGCAGTACTTC. Its protein is CAIGNGSSYEQYF.

This clonotype was counted only a few times. The genes are TRBV7-2 and TRBJ1-2; maybe TRBD1 (5 bases). V shed 0 bases and J shed 3 bases, with 11 bases lying between them. The CDR3 runs to 15 residues. CDR1 and CDR2 from the germline V gene are SGHTA and FQGNSA. The CDR3 DNA is TGTGCCAGCAGCTTAGCGGAGGGGACTTACTATGGCTACACCTTC. Amino acid sequence: CASSLAEGTYYGYTF.

This chain connects TRBV5-1 to TRBJ2-7; 8 nucleotides match TRBD2. The length of the CDR3 is 14 residues. Germline V gene data show CDR1 as SGHRS and CDR2 as YFSETQ. J gave up 5 bases and V 4 bases, and 8 bases lay outside the gene matches. Here the CDR3 DNA reads TGCGCCAGCAGCCCGGGACTAGATCGGCACGAGCAGTACTTC. Protein: CASSPGLDRHEQYF.

This clonotype was detected only a few times. The chain links TRBV20-1 to TRBJ1-5, with D perhaps matching TRBD1 (5 bases). Germline V gives CDR1 DFQATT, CDR2 SNEGSKA (reference sequence). Trimming removed 5 bases from V and 4 bases from J, with 15 bases in between. The CDR3 spans 14 residues. In DNA form, the CDR3 reads TGCAGTGCTGCCCTCGGGCAGGGAAATCAGCCCCAGCATTTT. It is translated as CSAALGQGNQPQHF.

The chain carries TRBV20-1 and TRBJ1-1; the D gene is possibly TRBD1 (6 bases). Looked up from germline, CDR1 is DFQATT and CDR2 is SNEGSKA (reference sequence). V shed 1 base and J shed 10 bases, with 13 bases lying between them. This CDR3 is built from 12 residues. CDR3 in DNA: TGCAGTGCTAGAGCCGGGACACCTGGAGCTTTCTTT. Its translation is CSARAGTPGAFF.